This T cell receptor (beta chain) was observed in a study of T-cell memory formation after mild COVID-19. TCRdb itself ran the 5' RACE reads through MiXCR, one entry per CDR3 protein. The sample lists under 550,000 distinct CDR3 sequences, around 17% occurring once. The sequence was collected from a man between 18 and 29 years old who had mild COVID-19 (a few samples of this study predate the infection). Cell type and time point are not known. The source material was PBMCs or a T cell subset sorted from them (not recorded which).

CDR3 amino acids: CASSLVQSNEKLFF. The CDR3 DNA follows: TGCGCCAGCAGCTTGGTTCAGAGTAATGAAAAACTGTTTTTT. This chain connects TRBV5-1 to TRBJ1-4; D gene unclear. The CDR3 is made up of 14 amino acids. With 0 bases removed from V and 4 bases from J, the gap between germline ends came to 7 bases. Germline V gene data show CDR1 as SGHRS and CDR2 as YFSETQ.